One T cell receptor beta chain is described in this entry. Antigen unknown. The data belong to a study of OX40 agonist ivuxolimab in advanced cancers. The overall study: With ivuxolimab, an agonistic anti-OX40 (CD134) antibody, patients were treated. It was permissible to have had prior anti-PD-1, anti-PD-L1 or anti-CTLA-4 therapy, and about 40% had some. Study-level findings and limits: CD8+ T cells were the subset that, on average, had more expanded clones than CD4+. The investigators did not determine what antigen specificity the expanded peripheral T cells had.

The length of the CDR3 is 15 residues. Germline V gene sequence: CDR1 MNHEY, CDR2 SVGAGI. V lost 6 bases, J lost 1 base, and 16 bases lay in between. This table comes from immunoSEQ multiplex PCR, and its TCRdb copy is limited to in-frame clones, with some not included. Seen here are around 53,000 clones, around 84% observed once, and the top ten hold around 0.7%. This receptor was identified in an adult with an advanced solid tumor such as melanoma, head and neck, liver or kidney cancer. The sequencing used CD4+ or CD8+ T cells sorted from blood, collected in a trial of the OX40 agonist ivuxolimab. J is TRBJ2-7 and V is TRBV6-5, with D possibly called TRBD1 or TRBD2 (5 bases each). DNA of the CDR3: TGTGCCAGCAGCAGAACCCGGGACCATTCCTACGAGCAGTACTTC. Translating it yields CASSRTRDHSYEQYF.